This T cell receptor beta chain is from a study of OX40 agonist ivuxolimab in advanced cancers. Notes on the study in general: The authors also found low normalized T-cell clonal expansion in some nonresponders.

Concerning this clone: The antigen remains undetermined.

The CDR3 has 15 residues. From germline, CDR1 is MNHNS and CDR2 SASEGT. V shed 4 bases, J shed 1 base, and the junction held 7 bases outside the gene matches. Data came from immunoSEQ multiplex PCR; TCRdb stores just in-frame clones and leaves some out. The data show tens of thousands of clones, roughly 94% seen once. The TCR comes from an adult with an advanced solid tumor such as melanoma, head and neck, liver or kidney cancer. The starting material was CD4+ or CD8+ T cells sorted from blood, obtained in a trial of the OX40 agonist ivuxolimab. This chain connects TRBV6-1 to TRBJ2-7; 7 bases match TRBD1. The CDR3: CASSGQGIASYEQYF. The CDR3 bases are TGTGCCAGCAGTGGACAGGGCATTGCTTCCTACGAGCAGTACTTC.